This entry features one TCR beta chain sequence. Per the study methods: Amplifying reference gene primers gave estimates of nucleated cell counts. The table came from immunoSEQ multiplex PCR; TCRdb's copy has only in-frame clones and leaves some out. V, J and clone size derive from that table, while D and trimming were established from the DNA sequence. The table has approximately 120,000 clones, approximately 83% seen once; the top ten hold 5% to 7.5%. The sample comes from a study of blood T cell repertoires in COVID-19. Germline V gene sequence: CDR1 MNHNS, CDR2 SASEGT. The V gene lost 3 bases and the J gene lost 3 bases, with 11 bases spanning the gap. This CDR3 has 14 amino acids.

The TCR sequence derives from a man at least 80 years old with active or convalescent COVID-19. This chain joins TRBV6-1 and TRBJ1-2, with D possibly being TRBD1 (6 bases). Material: peripheral blood. CDR3 DNA: TGTGCCAGCAGTGACAGTAGGGGGTACTATGGCTACACCTTC. Its translation is CASSDSRGYYGYTF.